This passage covers 9 T cell receptor beta chains from one sample sequenced in a study of blood T cell dynamics during melanoma immunotherapy (dated by TCRdb to about 2020). Libraries were built with the immunoSEQ multiplex PCR assay. TCRdb carries this immuneACCESS record with in-frame sequences only. Its versions omit some clonotypes, under half of them owing to an unresolved V gene in the studies checked, with the rest unexplained. The sample includes several thousand clones, with 88% observed a single time. The ten largest account for 25% to 35% of the sample. According to the study, the label for this sample's time point signals: week 3, after first cycle of checkpoint inhibitor. The sequencing here drew on blood, taken from a patient treated with checkpoint blockade. The source is a human donor with melanoma.

This chain uses TRBV18 with TRBJ1-5, with D perhaps TRBD1 (5 bases). This CDR3 contains 15 residues. The V gene's germline CDR1 is KGHSH and CDR2 LQKENI. Trimming removed 4 bases at V and 0 bases at J, with 10 bases between. CDR3 region: CASSLDRHSNQPQHF. The CDR3 DNA is TGTGCCAGCTCACTCGACAGACATAGCAATCAGCCCCAGCATTTT.

V is TRBV7-2 and J is TRBJ2-5; no reliable D call. Germline V gene lookup returns CDR1 SGHTA and CDR2 FQGNSA. V was clipped by 1 base and J by 10 bases, with 19 bases between them. CDR3 length: 15 amino acids. The CDR3 sequence is CASSLDLARTVNQYF. CDR3 nucleotide sequence: TGTGCCAGCAGCTTAGACCTGGCCCGTACGGTGAACCAGTACTTC.

The table lists this clone with a count of one. The genes are TRBV7-3 and TRBJ2-3, with 12 bases lining up with TRBD1. With V trimmed by 2 bases and J by 5 bases, 5 bases remained unmatched. CDR1 is SGHTA and CDR2 is FQGTGA in the germline V gene. This CDR3 contains 16 residues. As DNA, the CDR3 is TGTGCCAGCAGCTTATGGGACAGGGGGCGGGAAGATACGCAGTATTTT. Translating it yields CASSLWDRGREDTQYF.

CDR3 sequence: CATSSDRGGYEQYF. The CDR3 DNA is TGTGCCACCAGCAGCGACAGGGGGGGGTACGAGCAGTACTTC. The chain links TRBV15 to TRBJ2-7, with 9 nucleotides matching TRBD1. This CDR3 region has 14 residues. V trimming: 3 bases; J trimming: 4 bases; junction bases outside the gene matches: 4. Germline assignment: CDR1 LNHNV and CDR2 YYDKDF (reference sequence).

The genes are TRBV4-1 and TRBJ1-1, with 8 positions matching TRBD1. The CDR3 has 18 amino acids. Germline-derived CDR1 and CDR2 are MGHRA and YSYEKL. V shed 0 bases and J 1 base; nucleotides not matched to a gene: 10. The CDR3 reads CASSQDPDRANTNTEAFF. The CDR3 DNA reads as TGCGCCAGCAGCCAAGACCCGGACAGGGCCAATACGAACACTGAAGCTTTCTTT.

This sequence joins TRBV9 and TRBJ1-4, with 8 bases matching TRBD1. Germline assignment: CDR1 SGDLS and CDR2 YYNGEE. CDR3 length: 16 residues. The J segment lost 0 bases and the V segment lost 3 bases, leaving 4 bases of the junction unmatched. The CDR3 spells CASSAGQGATNEKLFF. CDR3 DNA: TGTGCCAGCAGCGCAGGACAGGGCGCAACTAATGAAAAACTGTTTTTT.

The CDR3 spells CASSPRPGDSTYEQYF. The CDR3 nucleotides read TGTGCCAGCAGCCCTAGACCAGGGGACAGTACCTACGAGCAGTACTTC. The chain is built from TRBV7-8 and TRBJ2-7; 7 bases agree with TRBD1. V was pared by 5 bases and J by 2 bases, with 12 bases of the junction left unmatched. This CDR3 region has 16 residues. Germline V gives CDR1 SGHVS, CDR2 FQNEAQ.

On this clone: The junction differs from germline at one of its ends, possibly a read error. The chain is built from TRBV27 and TRBJ2-2, with D possibly TRBD2 on 6 matching bases. Germline-derived CDR1 and CDR2 are MNHEY and SMNVEV (reference sequence). This CDR3 has 14 amino acids. CDR3 in DNA: TGTGCCAGCCGCCTTCTAGCGAAAACCGGGGAGCTGTTTTTT. This encodes CASRLLAKTGELFF.

The chain combines TRBV10-1 with TRBJ2-3; D not resolved. The CDR3 loop spans 15 amino acids. Between the trimmed V and J ends, which lost 3 bases and 5 bases, there was a span of 15 bases. Germline V gene sequence: CDR1 WNHNN, CDR2 SYGVQD (reference sequence). The CDR3 loop is CASSDGRDFKDTQYF. The CDR3, as DNA: TGCGCCAGCAGTGATGGGCGAGACTTCAAAGATACGCAGTATTTT.